The clone carrying this TCR beta chain occurred a few times. As yet, its antigen is unknown. A J-beta primer mix and a sample-barcoded 5' primer were used in a second PCR of about 7 to 12 cycles. Each cDNA molecule, via a template-switch adaptor with 12 random nucleotides, was tagged. TCRdb recomputed calls from the 5' RACE reads with MiXCR, one row per CDR3 protein. The table records more than 800,000 distinct CDR3 sequences, over 35% of them present only once. This sample was included in a study of blood T cells in healthy people across ages. Study findings and constraints: TCR beta diversity, measured per million T cells, fell in a roughly linear way with age. Comparison with aged donors showed that long-lived donors had more naive CD4+ cells and higher diversity.

Trimming removed 6 bases at V and 2 bases at J, with 14 bases between. This CDR3 has 14 amino acids. CDR1 and CDR2 from the germline V gene are ENHRY and SYGVKD. The sequence was obtained from a woman aged 60-70 years in good health. Sequencing was carried out using blood. This chain links TRBV10-3 with TRBJ2-7; D is ambiguous. CDR3 region: CAISRGPPTYEQYF. CDR3 in DNA: TGTGCCATCAGCCGTGGACCCCCTACCTACGAGCAGTACTTC.